Detailed here is one T cell receptor (beta chain). As originally analysed: Nucleated cell number was recorded as an estimate derived from reference gene primer amplification. TCRdb keeps only in-frame clones here, not all; method: immunoSEQ multiplex PCR. V and J calls and clone size are copied from that table; D and trimming were computed from the DNA. This table has some 310,000 clones, roughly 90% appearing once. These data are taken from a study of blood T cell repertoires in COVID-19. Study context: Samples representing acute and convalescent COVID-19 were sourced from the United States, Italy and Spain. In each case, the material was cDNA or gDNA derived from T cells, B-cell-depleted T cells, or PBMCs.

V dropped 0 bases and J dropped 0 bases, with 5 bases sitting between them. CDR3 length equals 14 residues. CDR1 is SGHRS and CDR2 is YFSETQ in the germline V gene. The specimen was peripheral blood. This sequence was found in a woman between 25 and 40 years old with COVID-19, enrolled during active disease. The chain carries TRBV5-1 and TRBJ2-3; D not certain. The CDR3 sequence: CASSLVPSTDTQYF. In nucleotides, the CDR3 is TGCGCCAGCAGCTTGGTCCCGAGCACAGATACGCAGTATTTT.